These T cell receptor beta chains were read from a single sample in a study of cytomegalovirus exposure and HLA in healthy donors. TCRdb's table, derived via immunoSEQ multiplex PCR, lists solely in-frame clones and lacks some. The table lists 55,000 to 75,000 clones, 80% to 95% of them singletons. The sample was PBMCs. These TCRs come from a man between 18 and 29 years old in good health and CMV-seropositive. The CDR3 runs from the conserved cysteine through the conserved F or W. The D gene is left open where the match is weak. Size is stated for part of the rows, as once, few or many counts, or as a class when the clone is expanded.

V gene	J gene	D gene	clone size	CDR3 DNA	CDR3 protein
TRBV7-9	TRBJ1-5	TRBD1	.	TGTGCCAGCAGCGACAGGGTAGGGCGCAATCAGCCCCAGCATTTT	CASSDRVGRNQPQHF
TRBV7-9	TRBJ2-1	TRBD2	.	TGTGCCAGCAGAAGACTAGCGGCCGACAATGAGCAGTTCTTC	CASRRLAADNEQFF
TRBV10-2	TRBJ2-1	TRBD2	.	TGCGCCAGCAGTGCGACTAGCGACTACAATGAGCAGTTCTTC	CASSATSDYNEQFF
TRBV19	TRBJ1-1	.	once	TGTGCCAGTAGTATACGCGGGGGGGAAGCTTTCTTT	CASSIRGGEAFF
TRBV5-1	TRBJ1-5	.	.	TGCGCCAGCAGCTTGGGACAGTTCAATCAGCCCCAGCATTTT	CASSLGQFNQPQHF
TRBV9	TRBJ2-5	TRBD1	.	TGTGCCAGCAGCGTCGAAGGACAGGCGAAAGAGACCCAGTACTTC	CASSVEGQAKETQYF
TRBV9	TRBJ1-1	TRBD1	.	TGTGCCAGCAGCCTCCGGGACAGGGTGAACACTGAAGCTTTCTTT	CASSLRDRVNTEAFF
TRBV5-1	TRBJ2-5	TRBD2	once	TGCGCCAGCAGCTTGGTAGCGGGGGAACAAGAGACCCAGTACTTC	CASSLVAGEQETQYF
TRBV9	TRBJ1-5	.	.	TGTGCCAGCAGCGCGGGAGCCGGCAATAGCAATCAGCCCCAGCATTTT	CASSAGAGNSNQPQHF
TRBV4-1	TRBJ2-7	TRBD2	.	TGCGCCAGCAGCCATCCGCTAGCGGGAGGGCCGGACGAGCAGTACTTC	CASSHPLAGGPDEQYF
TRBV19	TRBJ2-1	.	.	TGTGCCAGTAGTAACACTGGAGGGACCAATGAGCAGTTCTTC	CASSNTGGTNEQFF
TRBV9	TRBJ2-7	.	.	TGTGCCAGCAGCCCCGGACAGAGTTACTACGAGCAGTACTTC	CASSPGQSYYEQYF
TRBV19	TRBJ1-2	TRBD1	.	TGTGCCAGTAGCCCCAACGTGGGACAGGGGTTAGGTGGCTACACCTTC	CASSPNVGQGLGGYTF
TRBV5-6	TRBJ2-1	TRBD2	.	TGTGCCAGCAGCTTGGAGCCTAGCGGGAGATGGAATGAGCAGTTCTTC	CASSLEPSGRWNEQFF
TRBV7-9	TRBJ2-7	TRBD2	once	TGTGCCAGCAGCTTCGCCCGACTAGCGGGATATAACGAGCAGTACTTC	CASSFARLAGYNEQYF
TRBV28	TRBJ1-5	.	.	TGTGCCAGCAGGACATATTTGAAGCCCCAGCATTTT	CASRTYLKPQHF
TRBV4-2	TRBJ2-3	.	.	TGTGCCAGCAGCCTTCAGGGCACAGATACGCAGTATTTT	CASSLQGTDTQYF
TRBV29-1	TRBJ1-4	.	.	TGCAGCGTTGAGAGTTCGGGGGGTGAAAAACTGTTTTTT	CSVESSGGEKLFF
TRBV5-1	TRBJ2-7	TRBD2	.	TGCGCCAGCAGCTTGGCGCTAGCGGGAGGAGAGGGGCAGTACTTC	CASSLALAGGEGQYF
TRBV10-3	TRBJ1-1	.	.	TGTGCCATCAGTGAGTCAGGCAGGGCGACTGAAGCTTTCTTT	CAISESGRATEAFF
TRBV6-5	TRBJ2-7	.	.	TGTGCCAGCAGTGGACACCCCTCCTACGAGCAGTACTTC	CASSGHPSYEQYF
TRBV4-1	TRBJ2-3	TRBD2	.	TGCGCCAGCAGGGGACTAGCGGGAGCAGATACGCAGTATTTT	CASRGLAGADTQYF
TRBV19	TRBJ2-5	.	.	TGTGCCAGTAGTACCGGACAGAAAGAGACCCAGTACTTC	CASSTGQKETQYF
TRBV15	TRBJ2-7	.	once	TGTGCCACCAGCAGAGATTTGGACAGTGCCTACGAGCAGTACTTC	CATSRDLDSAYEQYF
TRBV30	TRBJ2-5	.	.	TGTGCCTGGAGTGTAGGTGGGGGGGCCGGGGAGACCCAGTACTTC	CAWSVGGGAGETQYF
TRBV9	TRBJ2-7	TRBD2	.	TGTGCCGAGCGGGGTTCTAGACCATGTGGGTACGAGCAGTACTTC	CAERGSRPCGYEQYF
TRBV11-2	TRBJ2-7	.	.	TGTGCCAGCAGCCGGACTTATATCTCCTACGAGCAGTACTTC	CASSRTYISYEQYF
TRBV4-1	TRBJ1-3	.	.	TGCGCCAGCAGCCAAGATTTTCTGGAGGCGAACAGAGTAGGAAACACCATATATTTT	CASSQDFLEANRVGNTIYF
TRBV28	TRBJ2-3	.	.	TGTGCCAGCAGTTGGACGAGGTTACAGGTTTATAGATCCCGCACAGATACGCAGTATTTT	CASSWTRLQVYRSRTDTQYF
TRBV19	TRBJ2-5	.	.	TGTGCCAGTAGTATAGGGGGCCGCGAGACCCAGTACTTC	CASSIGGRETQYF
TRBV7-9	TRBJ2-3	.	once	TGTGCCAGCAGCCCTCTAGGGGGAGGGGAGGATACGCAGTATTTT	CASSPLGGGEDTQYF
TRBV28	TRBJ2-5	TRBD1	.	TGTGCCAGCAGCCGTACAACGACAGGGTTGGGTCAAGAGACCCAGTACTTC	CASSRTTTGLGQETQYF
TRBV11-1	TRBJ1-2	TRBD1	.	TGTGCCAGCAGCAGGGACAGGAGCTATGGCTACACCTTC	CASSRDRSYGYTF
TRBV5-1	TRBJ2-5	.	once	TGCGCCAGCAGCTTGGTGCAGCAAGAGACCCAGTACTTC	CASSLVQQETQYF
TRBV6-5	TRBJ1-1	TRBD1	.	TGTGCCAGCAGCTACGGGACAGTGAACACTGAAGCTTTCTTT	CASSYGTVNTEAFF
TRBV6-1	TRBJ2-2	.	.	TGTGCCAGCAGTGAGAACCCCACGGGGGACACCGGGGAGCTGTTTTTT	CASSENPTGDTGELFF
TRBV2	TRBJ2-5	.	.	TGTGCCGGAACCGGACAGACCCAAGAGACCCAGTACTTC	CAGTGQTQETQYF
TRBV7-2	TRBJ2-1	TRBD2	.	TGTGCCAGCAGCTTAAGTAGCGGGACGTACAATGAGCAGTTCTTC	CASSLSSGTYNEQFF
TRBV27	TRBJ2-7	TRBD1	few	TGTGCCAGGGTTGAGGGACAGTCGCACGAGCAGTACTTC	CARVEGQSHEQYF
TRBV29-1	TRBJ2-7	TRBD2	.	TGCAGCGCGGAAGGGACTAGTCACGAGCAGTACTTC	CSAEGTSHEQYF
TRBV7-2	TRBJ1-1	.	.	TGTGCCAGCAGCTTAGTGCCAATCGGGAGTTTGAACACTGAAGCTTTCTTT	CASSLVPIGSLNTEAFF